The T cell receptor beta chain under discussion was sequenced for a study of identical twins. The CDR3 consists of 14 residues. The germline V gene encodes CDR1 SEHNR and CDR2 FQNEAQ (reference sequence). V lost 5 bases, J lost 3 bases, and 12 bases lay in between. As regards this clonotype: The target antigen is unknown.

TCRdb independently ran MiXCR on the 5' RACE reads; one entry per CDR3 protein. The sample lists 1.5 million to 2 million distinct CDR3 sequences, 32% occurring once. Whole-study results and caveats: Models predicted less out-of-frame TCR alpha sharing in monozygotic twins than was found. Excess low generation probability was seen in twin-shared out-of-frame alpha sequences. Abundant beta clonotypes from cord blood had fewer insertions, unlike memory repertoires, which showed none. Invariant MAIT and iNKT cells may have partly biased zero-insertion analyses.

The chain uses TRBV7-9 and TRBJ2-3, with no clear D. The material sequenced was cord blood. This receptor was identified in a newborn girl in good health. The CDR3 sequence: CASSPYDPTDTQYF. The CDR3 DNA reads TGTGCCAGCAGCCCTTACGACCCTACAGATACGCAGTATTTT. Full variable domain (missing parts from reference TRBV7-9 and TRBJ2-3): DTGVSQNPRHKITKRGQNVTFRCDPISEHNRLYWYRQTLGQGPEFLTYFQNEAQLEKSRLLSDRFSAERPKGSFSTLEIQRTEQGDSAMYLCASSPYDPTDTQYFGPGTRLTVL.